This T cell receptor (beta chain) was recovered during a study of shared clonotypes between healthy human individuals. Positively selected for CCR7, the CD45RO-negative cells used as naive CD8 cells excluded terminally differentiated effector memory CD45RA+ cells. CDR1 and CDR2 from the germline V gene are SGDLS and YYNGEE. Deletions cut 0 bases from V and 4 bases from J, with 13 bases between. The CDR3 is made up of 16 amino acids. Overall study findings and caveats: About 5% of naive CD4 clonotypes were common to several donors.

Turning to this clone: Antigen: not known.

Sorted-subset replicate PCRs used about 200 ng DNA, approximately 33,000 T cell genomes. Clones were sequenced by immunoSEQ multiplex PCR, and TCRdb holds only the in-frame ones, with some missing. The top ten clones hold approximately 1.7% of a sample with about 2.1 million clones, around 93% of them seen once. The source material was naive CD8+ T cells from PBMCs. The receptor comes from a young man in good health. Some clones in this sample may be carry-over from other donors' samples. V is TRBV9 and J is TRBJ1-4; tentatively, D is TRBD1 (5 bases). CDR3 coding DNA: TGTGCCAGCAGCGTAGGCCGAGACAGAAATAATGAAAAACTGTTTTTT. Translating gives CASSVGRDRNNEKLFF.